This T cell receptor beta chain was recorded in a study of blood T cell repertoires in COVID-19. Study background: Samples came from the United States, Italy and Spain, spanning acute and convalescent COVID-19.

The authors' processing: Estimated nucleated cell counts came from reference gene primer amplification. Only in-frame clones appear in the TCRdb table, and some are missing; sequencing was by immunoSEQ multiplex PCR. The V and J calls and clone size come from that table; D and trimming were worked out from the DNA. The data show about 240,000 clones, roughly 85% seen once. The CDR3 length is 14 residues. Germline-derived CDR1 and CDR2 are MNHEY and SMNVEV (reference sequence). Trimming took 3 bases from V and 4 from J, leaving 9 bases between them. The TCR originated in a woman under 30 with acute or convalescent COVID-19. The sample taken for sequencing was peripheral blood. This chain connects TRBV27 to TRBJ2-2; possibly TRBD1 for D (6 bases). Here the CDR3 reads CASSLVGGTGELFF. The CDR3 DNA follows: TGTGCCAGCAGTTTGGTAGGGGGCACCGGGGAGCTGTTTTTT.